This TCR beta chain is from a study of shared clonotypes between healthy human individuals. Study-level points and caveats: The sharing of roughly 5% of naive CD4 clonotypes was seen across a handful of donors. Clonotypes which were not shared had lower generation probabilities than clonotypes that all four donors shared.

With respect to this clone: What it binds is not known.

Under the authors' procedure: In the immunoSEQ data, sequences were junction-only and lacked quality scores, so filtering differed. Sequenced by immunoSEQ multiplex PCR; TCRdb stores in-frame clones only, minus some. D and trimming were read from the DNA, whereas the V and J calls and clone size are those reported in that table. The table has some 1 million clones, roughly 80% seen once. The CD4+ fraction was divided into a CD45RA+ naive subset and a CD45RA-negative memory subset. The V end lost 3 bases, the J end lost 4 bases, and 19 bases lay between the germline ends. The CDR3 loop spans 17 amino acids. Germline loops: CDR1 SGHKS, CDR2 YYEKEE (reference sequence).

The sample consisted of memory CD4+ T cells sorted from blood. Subset indicated: CD45RA-negative fraction. The TCR was taken from a man between 18 and 29 years old in good health. The chain employs TRBV5-5 and TRBJ2-2; no definite D call. CDR3 sequence: CASSSKPSTETTGELFF. The CDR3 nucleotides read TGTGCCAGCAGCTCGAAACCATCGACTGAAACCACCGGGGAGCTGTTTTTT.